One sample yielded the 29 T cell receptor beta chains listed below, sequenced in a study of CD8+ T cells in alopecia areata. RNA extraction and reverse transcription yielded cDNA as sequencing template. Assay: immunoSEQ multiplex PCR; the TCRdb copy retains only in-frame clones and omits some. The data show over 150,000 clones, approximately 56% seen once. Here the sequenced sample was CD4+ T cells sorted from blood, taken at week 0. The receptor source for this set is a human donor with alopecia areata.

The chain has TRBV29-1 and TRBJ1-4; 9 nucleotides agree with TRBD1. Germline CDR1 is SQVTM and CDR2 is ANQGSEA. Trimming took 6 bases from V and 6 from J; bases not matched to a gene: 8. CDR3 size: 14 residues. Written as DNA, the CDR3 is TGCAGCGTCGCCAGGGACAGGGTGGATGAAAAACTGTTTTTT. Translation: CSVARDRVDEKLFF.

The V and J genes are TRBV5-1 and TRBJ1-6; D not resolved. The CDR3 is 14 residues long. In germline, CDR1 is SGHRS, CDR2 YFSETQ. Between the trimmed V and J ends, which lost 5 bases and 7 bases, there was a span of 13 bases. CDR3 sequence (DNA): TGCGCCAGCAGTTTCCTGGCGGGGAATTCACCCCTCCACTTT. It encodes CASSFLAGNSPLHF.

The gene calls are TRBV29-1 and TRBJ1-1; D might be TRBD1 (5 bases). The germline gives CDR1 SQVTM, CDR2 ANQGSEA. Trimming took 4 bases from V and 1 from J, leaving 7 bases between them. This CDR3 spans 12 amino acids. The CDR3 DNA sequence: TGCAGCGTTGTCGGGGGGAACACTGAAGCTTTCTTT. It translates to CSVVGGNTEAFF.

This clone was detected only a few times. The rearrangement joins TRBV30 to TRBJ2-5; 10 bases match TRBD2. Germline V gene lookup returns CDR1 GTSNPN and CDR2 SVGIG (reference sequence). This CDR3 has 13 amino acids. Losses at the gene ends were 4 bases for V and 5 bases for J; bases not matched to a gene: 4. The CDR3 is CAWKNSGGETQYF. CDR3 bases: TGTGCCTGGAAAAATAGCGGGGGGGAGACCCAGTACTTC.

The chain carries TRBV4-1 and TRBJ2-3, with D unclear. The germline CDR1 and CDR2 sequences are MGHRA and YSYEKL. This CDR3 is 13 amino acids long. V was shortened by 4 bases and J by 4 bases, with 9 bases between the two germline ends. The CDR3 protein is CASSREWSDTQYF. The CDR3 nucleotides read TGCGCCAGCAGCCGCGAGTGGTCAGATACGCAGTATTTT.

This clone was seen a single time. The chain has TRBV9 and TRBJ2-7, with 7 bases aligning to TRBD1. The CDR3 contains 16 residues. V was clipped by 3 bases and J by 3 bases; unmatched bases: 12. CDR1 is SGDLS, CDR2 YYNGEE, per germline. The CDR3, as DNA: TGTGCCAGCAGCGACCCTCCAGGGGGAAATCGCTACGAGCAGTACTTC. This sequence encodes CASSDPPGGNRYEQYF.

The rearrangement joins TRBV27 to TRBJ2-3, with D possibly being TRBD2 (6 bases). V lost 4 bases to trimming and J lost 2 bases, with 13 bases between them. Germline values: CDR1 MNHEY, CDR2 SMNVEV (reference sequence). The CDR3 extends over 15 amino acids. CDR3 nucleotide sequence: TGTGCCAGCAGTTCCCCCGGGACTTACACAGATACGCAGTATTTT. Translated: CASSSPGTYTDTQYF.

This clone appeared a single time. V usage is TRBV30 and J usage is TRBJ2-7, with D perhaps TRBD1 (6 bases). Germline assignment: CDR1 GTSNPN and CDR2 SVGIG (reference sequence). Trimming took 3 bases from V and 7 from J, leaving 13 bases between them. This CDR3 is 12 amino acids long. DNA of the CDR3: TGTGCCTGGAGCGGACAGTCACCTGAGCAGTACTTC. It yields the protein CAWSGQSPEQYF.

This sequence joins TRBV15 and TRBJ1-1; 9 bases match TRBD1. V lost 11 bases to trimming and J lost 6 bases; unmatched junction nucleotides: 7. There are 12 residues in the CDR3. CDR1 is LNHNV and CDR2 is YYDKDF in the germline V gene (reference sequence). CDR3: CAVGQGLAEAFF. CDR3 in DNA: TGTGCCGTCGGACAGGGGTTGGCTGAAGCTTTCTTT.

This clone was recorded a few times. The chain recombines TRBV29-1 with TRBJ2-7; D could derive from TRBD1 or TRBD2 (5 bases each). CDR3 length: 14 residues. Germline assignment: CDR1 SQVTM and CDR2 ANQGSEA. Deletions cut 1 base from V and 0 bases from J, with 10 bases between. The CDR3 DNA is TGCAGCGTTGAAGTCCCAGGGAGCTCCTACGAGCAGTACTTC. As protein: CSVEVPGSSYEQYF.

V and J are TRBV30 and TRBJ1-2; D is possibly TRBD1 (5 bases). The CDR3 extends over 14 amino acids. CDR1 GTSNPN and CDR2 SVGIG come from the germline V gene (reference sequence). The V end lost 4 bases, the J end lost 6 bases, and 18 bases lay between the germline ends. CDR3 region: CAWKFLRGTDGYTF. The CDR3 DNA is TGTGCCTGGAAGTTTCTGAGGGGCACCGATGGCTACACCTTC.

This chain uses TRBV4-1 with TRBJ2-7, with TRBD1 matching over 7 bases. Germline CDR1 is MGHRA and CDR2 is YSYEKL. There are 16 residues in the CDR3. J was trimmed by 4 bases and V by 4 bases; bases with no gene match: 13. The CDR3 DNA sequence: TGCGCCAGCAGCCTCCCGGGACAGCACAATCCGTACGAGCAGTACTTC. Translating gives CASSLPGQHNPYEQYF.

Regarding this clone: The sample holds other DNA sequences that translate to the same CDR3. The rearrangement joins TRBV15 to TRBJ1-5; D is ambiguous. Germline CDR1 LNHNV, CDR2 YYDKDF (reference sequence). This CDR3 is 12 amino acids long. Deletions cut 3 bases from V and 5 bases from J, with 5 bases between. CDR3 nucleotide sequence: TGTGCCACCAGCAGGCGGGATCAGCCCCAGCATTTT. Amino acid sequence: CATSRRDQPQHF.

This clone was detected a few times. V and J are TRBV29-1 and TRBJ2-7; 7 bases fit TRBD2. This CDR3 region has 13 residues. Trimming cost V 5 bases and J 6 bases; bases outside gene matches: 10. Germline assignment: CDR1 SQVTM and CDR2 ANQGSEA. CDR3 region: CSVLRTSGIEQYF. The CDR3 DNA follows: TGCAGCGTTCTCCGGACTAGTGGCATCGAGCAGTACTTC.

This sequence joins TRBV4-1 and TRBJ2-3, with 10 bases identical to TRBD1. The germline CDR1 and CDR2 sequences are MGHRA and YSYEKL. V shed 3 bases and J 6 bases; nucleotides not matched to a gene: 12. The CDR3 is made up of 17 amino acids. CDR3 nucleotides: TGCGCCAGCAGCCATTCGGGCCGGGACAGGGGCCAGGATACGCAGTATTTT. It codes for CASSHSGRDRGQDTQYF.

This clone was seen at least ten times. The CDR3 sequence: CASSFETGENSPLHF. The CDR3 region has the DNA TGTGCCAGCAGCTTTGAGACAGGAGAGAATTCACCCCTCCACTTT. The rearrangement joins TRBV7-2 to TRBJ1-6; possible D gene TRBD1, 6 bases. Germline loops: CDR1 SGHTA, CDR2 FQGNSA. With 3 bases removed from V and 7 bases from J, the gap between germline ends came to 13 bases. The CDR3 loop spans 15 amino acids.

This chain joins TRBV5-1 and TRBJ2-5, with 8 nucleotides matching TRBD2. Trimming took 6 bases from V and 5 from J; bases not matched to a gene: 12. This CDR3 is 15 amino acids long. Germline V lookup: CDR1 SGHRS, CDR2 YFSETQ. The CDR3, as DNA: TGCGCCAGCATCCTTGGTGGCGGGGGGTCGGAGACCCAGTACTTC. This translates into CASILGGGGSETQYF. The full variable domain, in which reference TRBV5-1 and TRBJ2-5 provide the parts outside the CDR3, is KAGVTQTPRYLIKTRGQQVTLSCSPISGHRSVSWYQQTPGQGLQFLFEYFSETQRNKGNFPGRFSGRQFSNSRSEMNVSTLELGDSALYLCASILGGGGSETQYFGPGTRLLVL.

The chain carries TRBV30 and TRBJ1-6; D may be TRBD1 (5 bases). V was shortened by 1 base and J by 7 bases, with 14 bases between the two germline ends. Germline-derived CDR1 and CDR2 are GTSNPN and SVGIG (reference sequence). The CDR3 sequence is 15 residues long. The CDR3 loop reads CAWSGMGGLNSPLHF. CDR3 DNA sequence: TGTGCCTGGAGTGGGATGGGGGGTCTCAATTCACCCCTCCACTTT.

This clone was found once. This rearrangement joins TRBV2 to TRBJ2-5, with D maybe TRBD2 (5 bases). CDR1 SNHLY and CDR2 FYNNEI come from the germline V gene. This CDR3 contains 13 residues. The V end lost 8 bases, the J end lost 1 base, and 11 bases lay between the germline ends. The CDR3 region has the DNA TGTGCCAGCGTTTGGAGGATCCAAGAGACCCAGTACTTC. Encoded protein: CASVWRIQETQYF.

The count of this clone is one. The genes are TRBV5-1 and TRBJ2-3; TRBD1 matches at 9 bases. The CDR3 is made up of 15 amino acids. The V segment lost 4 bases and the J segment 5 bases; nucleotides outside the gene matches: 8. The germline CDR1 and CDR2 sequences are SGHRS and YFSETQ. The CDR3 nucleotides are TGCGCCAGCAGCACGACAGGGGGTTGGGGAGATACGCAGTATTTT. Translating it yields CASSTTGGWGDTQYF.

The gene calls are TRBV20-1 and TRBJ2-7; the D is unclear. This CDR3 is built from 11 residues. Germline lookup yields CDR1 DFQATT and CDR2 SNEGSKA (reference sequence). V lost 3 bases, J lost 5 bases, and 8 bases lay in between. CDR3 sequence (DNA): TGCAGTGCTAGCGGCCGCAACGAGCAGTACTTC. It translates to CSASGRNEQYF.

The rearrangement joins TRBV27 to TRBJ1-6; 7 positions agree with TRBD1. The germline V gene encodes CDR1 MNHEY and CDR2 SMNVEV (reference sequence). Unmatched junction bases numbered 10, after V lost 5 bases and J lost 6 bases. This CDR3 spans 16 amino acids. The CDR3 here is CASSVVGQATNSPLHF. The CDR3 DNA reads TGTGCCAGCAGTGTCGTAGGACAGGCAACTAATTCACCCCTCCACTTT.

This clone turned up a few times. The V and J genes are TRBV5-1 and TRBJ2-1; 8 bases align to TRBD2. Per germline, CDR1 SGHRS and CDR2 YFSETQ. The junction had 4 bases not matched to a gene; V was cut back by 7 bases and J by 4 bases. This CDR3 spans 13 amino acids. CDR3 sequence reads: CASGRGGYNEQFF. In DNA, the CDR3 is TGCGCCAGCGGACGCGGGGGGTACAATGAGCAGTTCTTC.

This chain links TRBV5-1 with TRBJ1-1; a weak D match, TRBD1 (6 bases). The CDR3 loop spans 14 amino acids. Trimming took off 5 bases at V and 1 base at J, with 12 bases between the two ends. Germline lookup yields CDR1 SGHRS and CDR2 YFSETQ. The CDR3 spells CASSPRGANTEAFF. CDR3 DNA: TGCGCCAGCAGTCCGCGGGGGGCGAACACTGAAGCTTTCTTT. Using reference TRBV5-1 and TRBJ1-1 for the parts outside the CDR3, the full variable domain is KAGVTQTPRYLIKTRGQQVTLSCSPISGHRSVSWYQQTPGQGLQFLFEYFSETQRNKGNFPGRFSGRQFSNSRSEMNVSTLELGDSALYLCASSPRGANTEAFFGQGTRLTVV.

V gene TRBV2 combines with J gene TRBJ2-1; 7 positions match TRBD1. V dropped 8 bases and J dropped 3; count of bases not matched to a gene: 16. CDR1 is SNHLY, CDR2 FYNNEI, per germline. CDR3 length equals 17 residues. Here the CDR3 reads CASPQAPGTDIYNEQFF. The CDR3 DNA reads as TGTGCCAGCCCTCAAGCCCCCGGGACAGACATCTACAATGAGCAGTTCTTC.

This clone was detected a few times. V gene TRBV14 combines with J gene TRBJ1-2; 7 bases line up with TRBD1. This CDR3 has 16 amino acids. Trimming took 4 bases from V and 4 from J; bases not matched to a gene: 12. Germline V gives CDR1 SGHDN, CDR2 FVKESK. The CDR3: CASSPYAQQGGYGYTF. Written as DNA, the CDR3 is TGTGCCAGCAGCCCCTATGCGCAGCAGGGGGGCTATGGCTACACCTTC.

The J gene is TRBJ1-2, the V gene TRBV2; a weak D match, TRBD1 (6 bases). V was clipped by 10 bases and J by 7 bases, with 22 bases between them. CDR3 length: 14 amino acids. CDR1 is SNHLY and CDR2 is FYNNEI in the germline V gene. CDR3 region: CATQRQILGGGYTF. The DNA for the CDR3 is TGTGCCACCCAACGTCAGATCCTAGGGGGTGGCTACACCTTC.

V gene TRBV6-1 combines with J gene TRBJ1-6, with a possible D match to TRBD1 (6 bases). This CDR3 has 13 residues. V was cut by 6 bases and J by 7 bases, with 10 bases left in between. In germline, CDR1 is MNHNS, CDR2 SASEGT. The CDR3 region has the DNA TGTGCCAGCAGGTCAACAGGGAATTCACCCCTCCACTTT. It encodes CASRSTGNSPLHF.

The chain joins TRBV19 to TRBJ2-5; the D gene could be TRBD1 or TRBD2 (5 bases each). Germline CDR1 and CDR2: LNHDA and SQIVND (reference sequence). Trimming took 3 bases from V and 2 from J, leaving 13 bases between them. The CDR3 is 15 residues long. The CDR3 sequence: CASSMERGRQETQYF. The CDR3, as DNA: TGTGCCAGTAGTATGGAGAGGGGTCGGCAAGAGACCCAGTACTTC.